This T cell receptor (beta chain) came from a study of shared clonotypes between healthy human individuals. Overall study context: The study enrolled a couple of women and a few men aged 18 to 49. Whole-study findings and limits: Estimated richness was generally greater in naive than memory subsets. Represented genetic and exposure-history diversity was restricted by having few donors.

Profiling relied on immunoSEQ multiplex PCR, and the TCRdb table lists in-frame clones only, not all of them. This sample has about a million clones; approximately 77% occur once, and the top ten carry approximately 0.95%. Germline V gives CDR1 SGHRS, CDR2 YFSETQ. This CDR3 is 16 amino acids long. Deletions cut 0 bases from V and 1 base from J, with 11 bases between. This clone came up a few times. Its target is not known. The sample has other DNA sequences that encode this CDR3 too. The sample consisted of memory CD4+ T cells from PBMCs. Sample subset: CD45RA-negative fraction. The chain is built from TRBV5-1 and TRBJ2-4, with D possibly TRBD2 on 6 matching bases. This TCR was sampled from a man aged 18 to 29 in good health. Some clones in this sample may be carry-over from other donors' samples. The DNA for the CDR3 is TGCGCCAGCAGCTTGGCCGGCGGGACGGCCAAAAACATTCAGTACTTC. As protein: CASSLAGGTAKNIQYF.